A single sample is the source of the 14 T cell receptor beta chains below, sequenced in a study of patients and donors after allogeneic stem cell transplantation. One entry per CDR3 protein, called by TCRdb with MiXCR from the RT-PCR reads. The sample records roughly 960,000 distinct CDR3 sequences, roughly 18% being singletons. What was sequenced was blood, either unsorted or a sorted T cell fraction (not recorded which). The receptor set was obtained from a human donor who was either an allogeneic HSCT recipient or a stem cell or donor lymphocyte infusion donor (not recorded which). It is not recorded whose cells these are; they may come from a transplant donor.

This clonotype was seen a handful of times. This chain links TRBV13 with TRBJ2-5; D may be TRBD1 (5 bases). V gave up 5 bases and J gave up 5 bases, with 21 bases separating them. The length of the CDR3 is 16 residues. Per the germline V gene, CDR1 is PRHDT and CDR2 is FYEKMQ (reference sequence). The CDR3 region has the DNA TGTGCCAGCAGCACCAGCTCGACAGACGAGGCGGAGACCCAGTACTTC. This codes for CASSTSSTDEAETQYF.

For this clonotype: The junction and the germline gene differ at one end; a read error may be behind it. The CDR3 DNA follows: TGTGCCAGCAGCTTGGGGGACTTTTTTTTT. Amino acid sequence: CASSLGDFFF. The chain recombines TRBV7-7 with TRBJ1-1, with D tentatively TRBD1 (5 bases). CDR3 size: 10 residues. Germline CDR1 SSHAT, CDR2 FNYEAQ (reference sequence).

There are a few counts of this clonotype. This chain uses TRBV4-1 with TRBJ2-7; D call uncertain. This CDR3 region has 15 residues. The germline CDR1 and CDR2 sequences are MGHRA and YSYEKL. V shed 1 base and J shed 3 bases, with 13 bases lying between them. CDR3 amino acids: CASSQVPAASYEQYF. CDR3 sequence (DNA): TGCGCCAGCAGCCAAGTTCCGGCGGCTAGCTACGAGCAGTACTTC.

This clonotype was seen only a few times. The rearrangement uses TRBV9 and TRBJ2-7, with 7 positions matching TRBD2. Germline-derived CDR1 and CDR2 are SGDLS and YYNGEE. V lost 0 bases and J lost 5; bases outside the gene matches: 2. The CDR3 has 13 residues. The CDR3 DNA follows: TGTGCCAGCAGCGTAGACGGGGGGAACGAGCAGTACTTC. It is translated as CASSVDGGNEQYF.

This clonotype was picked up many times. V is TRBV12-3 or TRBV12-4 and J is TRBJ2-7; 8 bases map to TRBD1. This CDR3 spans 15 amino acids. The trim removed 4 bases at V and 4 bases at J, leaving 9 bases unmatched. The DNA for the CDR3 is TGTGCCAGCAGTTCCATGGGACAGGCCTTATACGAGCAGTACTTC. Its translation: CASSSMGQALYEQYF.

This clonotype was observed many times. The rearrangement joins TRBV29-1 to TRBJ1-3; perhaps TRBD1 as D (6 bases). Trimming pared 6 bases from V and 1 base from J, leaving 13 bases between. CDR1 and CDR2 (germline): SQVTM, ANQGSEA. This CDR3 comprises 14 residues. The CDR3 is CSVGFRGSGNTIYF. CDR3 bases: TGCAGCGTCGGTTTCAGGGGTTCTGGAAACACCATATATTTT.

This clonotype was counted only a few times. V is TRBV10-3 and J is TRBJ2-1; 9 nucleotides match TRBD2. Germline trimming cut 5 bases from V and 2 bases from J; bases unmatched to any gene: 4. Germline V gene sequence: CDR1 ENHRY, CDR2 SYGVKD. This CDR3 is 15 amino acids long. The CDR3 spells CAISTGGGAYNEQFF. Here the CDR3 DNA reads TGTGCCATCAGTACGGGCGGGGGGGCCTACAATGAGCAGTTCTTC.

This chain joins TRBV24-1 and TRBJ2-3; D is undetermined. V was clipped by 3 bases and J by 0 bases, with 6 bases between them. Germline loops: CDR1 KGHDR, CDR2 SFDVKD. The CDR3 extends over 14 amino acids. The CDR3 DNA reads TGTGCCACCAGTGATGTATCTAGCACAGATACGCAGTATTTT. Translation: CATSDVSSTDTQYF.

This clonotype was picked up a small number of times. The chain couples TRBV5-1 to TRBJ1-2; a possible D gene is TRBD1 (5 bases). This CDR3 contains 15 residues. V shed 0 bases and J shed 5 bases, with 14 bases lying between them. CDR1 is SGHRS, CDR2 YFSETQ, per germline. The CDR3 loop reads CASSLEAPGLYGYTF. For the CDR3, the DNA is TGCGCCAGCAGCTTGGAGGCACCGGGACTGTATGGCTACACCTTC.

This rearrangement joins TRBV10-3 to TRBJ2-3; 7 nucleotides line up with TRBD1. The J segment lost 3 bases and the V segment lost 2 bases, leaving 2 bases of the junction unmatched. In germline, CDR1 is ENHRY, CDR2 SYGVKD. This CDR3 is built from 14 residues. This CDR3 is CAISEVRGTDTQYF. The CDR3 DNA reads TGTGCCATCAGTGAGGTCAGGGGGACAGATACGCAGTATTTT.

The chain combines TRBV9 with TRBJ2-4; 10 bases match TRBD2. J gave up 1 base and V 4 bases, and 5 bases lay outside the gene matches. CDR3 length: 16 residues. In germline, CDR1 is SGDLS, CDR2 YYNGEE. CDR3 bases: TGTGCCAGCAGCCAAACAGCGGGGGGGGCCAAAAACATTCAGTACTTC. Amino acids: CASSQTAGGAKNIQYF.

This sequence joins TRBV4-3 and TRBJ1-5; TRBD1 aligns across 7 bases. Germline V lookup: CDR1 LGHNA, CDR2 YSLEER. The CDR3 length is 17 residues. With V trimmed by 1 base and J by 9 bases, 15 bases remained unmatched. CDR3 nucleotides: TGCGCCAGCAGCCAAGGGACGACAGGGCTCCCTTTGGCGCCCCAGCATTTT. It codes for CASSQGTTGLPLAPQHF.

In its sample, this clonotype was seen a few times. V gene TRBV20-1 combines with J gene TRBJ1-6; D is perhaps TRBD1 (5 bases). This CDR3 is 15 amino acids long. Trimming cost V 6 bases and J 5 bases, with 17 bases left between them. Germline V gives CDR1 DFQATT, CDR2 SNEGSKA (reference sequence). The CDR3 DNA reads as TGCAGTGCCAAAAGTGGGACGGGACATAATTCACCCCTCCACTTT. It codes for CSAKSGTGHNSPLHF.

The sample holds a few counts of this clonotype. The chain has TRBV14 and TRBJ2-7; D remains unclear. Germline V gene lookup returns CDR1 SGHDN and CDR2 FVKESK. The CDR3 covers 12 residues. The ends were cut back, 3 bases at V and 3 bases at J, with 6 bases in the middle. The CDR3 sequence: CASSHVYYEQYF. The CDR3 DNA reads as TGTGCCAGCAGCCACGTTTACTACGAGCAGTACTTC.